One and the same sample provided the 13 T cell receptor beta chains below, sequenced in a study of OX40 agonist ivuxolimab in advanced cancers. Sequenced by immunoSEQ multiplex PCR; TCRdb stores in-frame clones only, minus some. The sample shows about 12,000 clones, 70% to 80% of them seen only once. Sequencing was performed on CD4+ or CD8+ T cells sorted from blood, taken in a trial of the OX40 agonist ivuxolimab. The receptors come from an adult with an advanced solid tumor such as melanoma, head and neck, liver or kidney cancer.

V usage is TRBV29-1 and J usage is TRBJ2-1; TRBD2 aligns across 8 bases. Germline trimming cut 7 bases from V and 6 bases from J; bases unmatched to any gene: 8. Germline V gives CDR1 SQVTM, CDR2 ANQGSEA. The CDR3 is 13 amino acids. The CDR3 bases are TGCAGCGGTTCGGGGGGGCTTGGCAATGAGCAGTTCTTC. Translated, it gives CSGSGGLGNEQFF.

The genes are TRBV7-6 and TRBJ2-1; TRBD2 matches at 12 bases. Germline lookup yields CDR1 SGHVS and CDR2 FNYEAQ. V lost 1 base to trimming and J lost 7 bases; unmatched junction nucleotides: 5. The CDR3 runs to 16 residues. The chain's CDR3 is CASSLGASGRGNEQFF. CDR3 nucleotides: TGTGCCAGCAGCTTAGGGGCTAGCGGGAGGGGTAATGAGCAGTTCTTC. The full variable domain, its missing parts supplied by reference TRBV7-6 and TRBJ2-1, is GAGVSQSPRYKVTKRGQDVALRCDPISGHVSLYWYRQALGQGPEFLTYFNYEAQQDKSGLPNDRFSAERPEGSISTLTIQRTEQRDSAMYRCASSLGASGRGNEQFFGPGTRLTVL.

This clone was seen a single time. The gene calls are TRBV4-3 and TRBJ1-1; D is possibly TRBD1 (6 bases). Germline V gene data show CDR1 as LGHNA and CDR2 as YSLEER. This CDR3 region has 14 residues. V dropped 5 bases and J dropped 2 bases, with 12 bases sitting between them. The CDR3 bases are TGCGCCAGCAGCACAAGGACAGAAAACACTGAAGCTTTCTTT. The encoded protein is CASSTRTENTEAFF.

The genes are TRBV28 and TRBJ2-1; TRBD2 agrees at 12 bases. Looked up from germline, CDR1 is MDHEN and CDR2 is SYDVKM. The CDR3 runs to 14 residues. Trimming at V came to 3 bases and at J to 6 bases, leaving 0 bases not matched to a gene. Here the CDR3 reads CASSLTSGSNEQFF. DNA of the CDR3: TGTGCCAGCAGTTTGACTAGCGGGAGCAATGAGCAGTTCTTC. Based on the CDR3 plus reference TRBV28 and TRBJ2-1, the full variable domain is DVKVTQSSRYLVKRTGEKVFLECVQDMDHENMFWYRQDPGLGLRLIYFSYDVKMKEKGDIPEGYSVSREKKERFSLILESASTNQTSMYLCASSLTSGSNEQFFGPGTRLTVL.

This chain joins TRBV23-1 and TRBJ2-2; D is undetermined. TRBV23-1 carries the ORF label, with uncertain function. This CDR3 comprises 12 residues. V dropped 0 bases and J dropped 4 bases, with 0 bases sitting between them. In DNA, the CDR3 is TGCGCCAGCAGTCAATCCACCGGGGAGCTGTTTTTT. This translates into CASSQSTGELFF.

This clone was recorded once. The CDR3, as DNA: TGCGCCAGCAGCTTGGGGGACCCCTGGGAGCAGTACTTC. This gives the protein CASSLGDPWEQYF. The chain links TRBV5-1 to TRBJ2-7; perhaps D is TRBD1 or TRBD2 (5 bases each). Trimming removed 0 bases at V and 7 bases at J, with 11 bases between. The CDR3 has 13 amino acids. Germline V CDR1 and CDR2: SGHRS, YFSETQ.

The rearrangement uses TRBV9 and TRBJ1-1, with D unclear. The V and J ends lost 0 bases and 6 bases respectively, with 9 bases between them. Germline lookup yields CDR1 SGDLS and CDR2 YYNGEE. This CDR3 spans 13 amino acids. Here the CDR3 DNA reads TGTGCCAGCAGCGTAGAGCCGAGGGCTGAAGCTTTCTTT. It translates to CASSVEPRAEAFF.

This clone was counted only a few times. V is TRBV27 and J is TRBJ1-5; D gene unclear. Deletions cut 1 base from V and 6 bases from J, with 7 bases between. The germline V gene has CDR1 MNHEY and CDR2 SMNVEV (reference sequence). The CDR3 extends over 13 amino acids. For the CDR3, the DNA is TGTGCCAGCAGTTTATTGTGGGGTCAGCCCCAGCATTTT. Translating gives CASSLLWGQPQHF.

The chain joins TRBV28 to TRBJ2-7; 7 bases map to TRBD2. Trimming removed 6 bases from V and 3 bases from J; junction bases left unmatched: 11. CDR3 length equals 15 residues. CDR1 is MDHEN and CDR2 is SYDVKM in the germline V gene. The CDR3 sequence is CASRMTGGSFYEQYF. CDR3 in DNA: TGTGCCAGCAGAATGACCGGGGGGTCTTTCTACGAGCAGTACTTC.

The CDR3 spells CASSLGGPGNTEAFF. CDR3 nucleotide sequence: TGCGCCAGCAGCTTGGGGGGACCAGGGAACACTGAAGCTTTCTTT. This chain connects TRBV5-1 to TRBJ1-1, with a weak D call TRBD1 (5 bases). The V end was cut by 0 bases, the J end by 1 base, with 10 bases between. The CDR3 runs to 15 residues. The germline V gene encodes CDR1 SGHRS and CDR2 YFSETQ.

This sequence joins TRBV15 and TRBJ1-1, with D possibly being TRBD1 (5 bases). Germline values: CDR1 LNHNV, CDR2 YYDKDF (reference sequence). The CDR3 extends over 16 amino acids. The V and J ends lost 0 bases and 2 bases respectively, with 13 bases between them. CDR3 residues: CATSRDVWGSNTEAFF. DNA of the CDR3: TGTGCCACCAGCAGAGATGTGTGGGGCAGCAACACTGAAGCTTTCTTT.

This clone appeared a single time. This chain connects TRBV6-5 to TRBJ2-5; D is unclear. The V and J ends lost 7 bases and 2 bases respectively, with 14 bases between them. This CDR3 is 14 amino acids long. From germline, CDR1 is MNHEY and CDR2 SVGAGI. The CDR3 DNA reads TGTGCCAGCAATTCGGGCAGAAGGCAAGAGACCCAGTACTTC. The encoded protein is CASNSGRRQETQYF.

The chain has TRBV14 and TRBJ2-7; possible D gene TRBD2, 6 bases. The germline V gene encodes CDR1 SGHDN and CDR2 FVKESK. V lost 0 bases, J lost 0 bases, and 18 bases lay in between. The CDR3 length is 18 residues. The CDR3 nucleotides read TGTGCCAGCAGCCAAGATAGCGGCCTCATAATGAGCTCCTACGAGCAGTACTTC. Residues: CASSQDSGLIMSSYEQYF.